The clone carrying this T cell receptor (beta chain) was found a few times. TCRdb re-derived calls from the 5' RACE reads in MiXCR, one entry per CDR3 protein. Seen here are about 100,000 distinct CDR3 sequences, approximately 12% observed once, and the top ten hold approximately 7.3%. This CDR3 has 14 residues. Germline V CDR1 and CDR2: MGHRA, YSYEKL. Trimming took 4 bases from V and 8 from J, leaving 17 bases between them. These data belong to a study of early T cells in non-severe SARS-CoV-2 infection. This receptor was obtained from an adult who was a healthcare worker with PCR-confirmed SARS-CoV-2 infection or an uninfected control (not recorded which). Sample: whole blood. The chain uses TRBV4-1 and TRBJ1-1; D is uncertain. The DNA for the CDR3 is TGCGCCAGCAGCCCCAGGCAAAGGGCAGAAGAAGCTTTCTTT. It is translated as CASSPRQRAEEAFF.